Each of the 7 T cell receptor beta chains below was sequenced from the same sample in a study of blood T cell repertoires in COVID-19. Sequenced by immunoSEQ multiplex PCR; TCRdb stores in-frame clones only, minus some. The sample consists of about 500,000 clones, about 89% of them appearing once. What was sequenced was peripheral blood. These receptor sequences come from a woman between 45 and 60 years old with COVID-19, enrolled during active disease.

The CDR3, as DNA: TGTGCCAGCAGTGAAGTAGGCAACAGGGGCCTTCTCTTACACTTAAACTATGGCTACACCTTC. Translated: CASSEVGNRGLLLHLNYGYTF. The chain joins TRBV6-1 to TRBJ1-2, with 7 bases that match TRBD1. This CDR3 is built from 21 residues. Germline CDR1 MNHNS, CDR2 SASEGT. J lost 2 bases, V lost 1 base, and 22 bases had no gene match.

The chain is built from TRBV6-5 and TRBJ1-2; D is possibly TRBD1 (6 bases). The CDR3 has 12 residues. Per the germline V gene, CDR1 is MNHEY and CDR2 is SVGAGI. V was trimmed by 6 bases and J by 12 bases, leaving 17 bases between them. CDR3 sequence: CASSRTALADTF. The CDR3 nucleotides are TGTGCCAGCAGCCGGACAGCCTTGGCTGACACCTTC.

This clone came up a few times. The same CDR3 can be traced to other DNA sequences in this sample. The rearrangement joins TRBV12-3 or TRBV12-4 to TRBJ1-2, with D maybe TRBD1 (5 bases). V was pared by 5 bases and J by 5 bases, with 6 bases between. CDR3 size: 11 residues. The CDR3 region is CASSQGYGYTF. CDR3 coding DNA: TGTGCCAGCAGTCAGGGATATGGCTACACCTTC.

The J gene is TRBJ2-3, the V gene TRBV27; a possible D gene is TRBD1 (6 bases). The CDR3 is made up of 15 amino acids. The germline CDR1 and CDR2 sequences are MNHEY and SMNVEV (reference sequence). V gave up 3 bases and J gave up 6 bases, with 16 bases separating them. The CDR3 sequence: CASSFRGLTTDTQYF. The CDR3 DNA sequence: TGTGCCAGCAGTTTCAGGGGCCTGACAACGGATACGCAGTATTTT.

The chain has TRBV7-8 and TRBJ1-6; perhaps TRBD1 as D (5 bases). CDR1 and CDR2 (germline): SGHVS, FQNEAQ. Trimming left V 5 bases short and J 9 bases short, with 11 bases between. The CDR3 contains 13 residues. CDR3 DNA sequence: TGTGCCAGCAGCGCTCGACAGTTTTCACCCCTCCACTTT. It is translated as CASSARQFSPLHF.

The count of this clone is one. V and J are TRBV3-1 (or the pseudogene TRBV3-2) and TRBJ1-2, with D perhaps TRBD1 (5 bases). CDR1 is LGHDT and CDR2 is YNNKEL in the germline V gene (reference sequence). Trimming stripped 4 bases from V and 8 bases from J, with 17 bases between. The CDR3 length is 14 residues. In DNA form, the CDR3 reads TGTGCCAGCAGCCGTCTGGGGCAGGGCTGGGGCTACACCTTC. Protein product: CASSRLGQGWGYTF.

The chain links TRBV19 to TRBJ2-2; TRBD2 matches 7 bases. The J segment lost 6 bases and the V segment lost 3 bases, leaving 7 bases of the junction unmatched. Germline loops: CDR1 LNHDA, CDR2 SQIVND (reference sequence). CDR3 size: 15 residues. The CDR3 protein is CASSIPREGAGELFF. The CDR3 DNA is TGTGCCAGTAGTATCCCCAGGGAGGGTGCCGGGGAGCTGTTTTTT.